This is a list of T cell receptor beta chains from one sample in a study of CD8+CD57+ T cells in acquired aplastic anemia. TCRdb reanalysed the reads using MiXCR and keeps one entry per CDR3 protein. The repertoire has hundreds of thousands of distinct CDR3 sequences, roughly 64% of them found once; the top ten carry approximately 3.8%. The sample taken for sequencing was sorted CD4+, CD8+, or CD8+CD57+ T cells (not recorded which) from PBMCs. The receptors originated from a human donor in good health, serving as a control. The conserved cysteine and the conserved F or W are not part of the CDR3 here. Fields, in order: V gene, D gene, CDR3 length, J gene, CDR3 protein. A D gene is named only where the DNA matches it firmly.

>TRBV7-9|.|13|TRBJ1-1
ASSLLQGMNTEAF
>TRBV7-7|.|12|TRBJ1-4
ASSLQWNTEAFF
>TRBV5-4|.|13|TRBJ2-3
ASSFWTPSTDTQY
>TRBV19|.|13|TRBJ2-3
ASSPLGEGTDTQY
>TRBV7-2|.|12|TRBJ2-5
ASGVGQVGETQY
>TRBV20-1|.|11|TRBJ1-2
SASSRLGYGYT
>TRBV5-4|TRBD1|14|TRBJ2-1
ASSQLNRGAFNEQF
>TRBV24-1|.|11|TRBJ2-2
ATSDRKGSQLF
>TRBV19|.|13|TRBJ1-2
ASSIVMGSNYGYT
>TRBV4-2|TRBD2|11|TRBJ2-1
ASKGEGGDEQF
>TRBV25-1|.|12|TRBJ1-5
ASSESRGTQPQH
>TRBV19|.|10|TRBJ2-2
ASSRYTGELH
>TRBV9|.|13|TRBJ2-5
ASSRDGRYQETQY
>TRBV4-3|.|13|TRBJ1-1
ASSQDSGEVGYAF
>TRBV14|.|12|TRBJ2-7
ASGVHGHSYEKD
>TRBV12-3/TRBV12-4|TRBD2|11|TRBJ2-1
ASTGGVGNEQF
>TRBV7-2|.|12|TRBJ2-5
ASSLDDTGETQY
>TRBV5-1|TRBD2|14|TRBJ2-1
ASSLDPGGTGNEQF
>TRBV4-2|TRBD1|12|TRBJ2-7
ASSTTGGVYEQY
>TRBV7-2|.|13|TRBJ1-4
ASSFQAATNEKLF
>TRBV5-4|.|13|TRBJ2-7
ASRERADPTYEQY
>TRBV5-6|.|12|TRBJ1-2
ASSLRGTNYGYT
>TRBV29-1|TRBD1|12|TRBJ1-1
SVGQGGLNTEAF
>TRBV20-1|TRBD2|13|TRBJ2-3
SARGLAGGLDTQY
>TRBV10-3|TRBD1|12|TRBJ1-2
AISLGQGPYGYT
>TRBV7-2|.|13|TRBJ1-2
ASSLVRGNRGDYT
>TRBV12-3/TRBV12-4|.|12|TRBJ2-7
ASSLDRGNYEQY
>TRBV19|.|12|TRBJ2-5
ASSIGGASETQY
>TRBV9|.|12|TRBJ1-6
ASSLDVLTATLH
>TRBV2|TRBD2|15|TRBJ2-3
ASIRGLAGGLLDTQY
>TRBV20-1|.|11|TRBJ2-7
SASSPGGHEQY
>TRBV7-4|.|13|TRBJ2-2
ASSLSRDNSGEVF
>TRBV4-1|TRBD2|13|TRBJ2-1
ASSQDRGLGNEQF
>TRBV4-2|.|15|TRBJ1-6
ASSLVHQGWYNSPLH
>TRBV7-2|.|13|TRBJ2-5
ASSNSRARRKTEY
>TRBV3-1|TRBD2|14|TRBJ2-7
ASSQGTSGGPYEQY
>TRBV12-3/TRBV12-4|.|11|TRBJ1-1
ASRQGAHTEAF
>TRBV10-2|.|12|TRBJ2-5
ASSVGVSGETQY
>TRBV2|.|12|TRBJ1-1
ASSVKALNTEDF
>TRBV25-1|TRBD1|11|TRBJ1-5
ASRQGSNQPQH
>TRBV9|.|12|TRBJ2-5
ASSPPRQGANVH
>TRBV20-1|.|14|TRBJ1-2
SARDTTGNRGYGYT